Below, 8 T cell receptor beta chains from the same sample are listed, as sequenced in a study of cytomegalovirus exposure and HLA in healthy donors. Vbeta (60) and Jbeta (13) primers were used in the PCR. Sequencing was performed with immunoSEQ multiplex PCR; in TCRdb, only in-frame clones are kept and a portion is missing. The specimen's table records 60,000 to 80,000 clones. The sample comprised PBMCs. The origin of the receptors is a boy aged 5-17 years in good health and CMV-seronegative.

V gene TRBV19 combines with J gene TRBJ1-2; 12 bases map to TRBD1. The length of the CDR3 is 18 residues. V lost 5 bases and J lost 7; bases outside the gene matches: 17. Germline lookup yields CDR1 LNHDA and CDR2 SQIVND (reference sequence). CDR3 in amino acids: CASSQATGQGAGSGGYTF. CDR3 coding DNA: TGTGCCAGTAGTCAAGCCACGGGACAGGGGGCAGGATCGGGTGGCTACACCTTC.

This chain links TRBV7-2 with TRBJ2-7; a weak D match, TRBD2 (6 bases). CDR3 length: 13 residues. The germline V and J ends were trimmed by 7 bases and 8 bases, with 18 bases remaining between them. The germline gives CDR1 SGHTA, CDR2 FQGNSA. The DNA of the CDR3 is TGTGCCAGCACCACCGGGGGTGGGTTCAAGCAGTACTTC. Translated, it gives CASTTGGGFKQYF.

This rearrangement joins TRBV18 to TRBJ2-4, with D maybe TRBD1 (5 bases). This CDR3 contains 16 residues. The ends were cut back, 3 bases at V and 1 base at J, with 13 bases in the middle. The germline gives CDR1 KGHSH, CDR2 LQKENI. Here the CDR3 DNA reads TGTGCCAGCTCACCCGCAGGGAAAGCGGCCAAAAACATTCAGTACTTC. It yields the protein CASSPAGKAAKNIQYF.

The V gene is TRBV13, the J gene TRBJ2-3; 16 bases match TRBD2. V was clipped by 4 bases and J by 2 bases; unmatched bases: 9. The CDR3 length is 19 residues. The germline V gene has CDR1 PRHDT and CDR2 FYEKMQ (reference sequence). The DNA of the CDR3 is TGTGCCAGCAGCTCCCGACCGGGACTAGCGGGGGGGACCACAGATACGCAGTATTTT. Protein product: CASSSRPGLAGGTTDTQYF.

The CDR3: CASGRQGASNGANVLTF. CDR3 bases: TGCGCCAGCGGAAGACAGGGGGCGTCAAATGGGGCCAACGTCCTGACTTTC. The chain recombines TRBV5-1 with TRBJ2-6, with TRBD1 identical over 10 bases. Per germline, CDR1 SGHRS and CDR2 YFSETQ. V shed 7 bases, J shed 3 bases, and the junction held 10 bases outside the gene matches. CDR3 length: 17 residues.

This chain links TRBV30 with TRBJ1-2, with 9 bases lining up with TRBD1. The CDR3 length is 12 residues. Per germline, CDR1 GTSNPN and CDR2 SVGIG (reference sequence). After removal of 8 bases from V and 1 base from J, the junction contained 2 bases not matched to a gene. Here the CDR3 DNA reads TGTGCCGGGACAGGGATTAACTATGGCTACACCTTC. Translation: CAGTGINYGYTF.

The rearrangement links TRBV7-9 to TRBJ2-4; the D is unclear. This CDR3 contains 16 residues. Germline V lookup: CDR1 SEHNR, CDR2 FQNEAQ (reference sequence). V was clipped by 0 bases and J by 2 bases, with 11 bases between them. This CDR3 is CASSLAFDGSKNIQYF. CDR3 DNA sequence: TGTGCCAGCAGCTTAGCCTTCGACGGGTCCAAAAACATTCAGTACTTC.

This chain links TRBV9 with TRBJ2-1; D remains unclear. With 4 bases removed from V and 0 bases from J, the gap between germline ends came to 11 bases. Per germline, CDR1 SGDLS and CDR2 YYNGEE. This CDR3 spans 15 amino acids. The CDR3: CASSPLASSYNEQFF. CDR3 in DNA: TGTGCCAGCAGCCCCTTAGCTAGCTCCTACAATGAGCAGTTCTTC.